Following are 25 T cell receptor beta chains from one sample sequenced in a study of OX40 agonist ivuxolimab in advanced cancers. Measured with immunoSEQ multiplex PCR; TCRdb has only the in-frame clones, and not every one. The sample has about 19,000 clones; nearly 85% are singletons. The source material was CD4+ or CD8+ T cells sorted from blood, sampled in a trial of the OX40 agonist ivuxolimab. Receptors were obtained from an adult with an advanced solid tumor such as melanoma, head and neck, liver or kidney cancer.

The CDR3 DNA is TGTGCCAGCAGAATGAGGGGTCTTGACCTCTATGGCTACACCTTC. Translation: CASRMRGLDLYGYTF. The V gene is TRBV6-6, the J gene TRBJ1-2; possibly TRBD1 for D (5 bases). Germline V gene data show CDR1 as MNHNY and CDR2 as SVGAGI (reference sequence). The V gene lost 6 bases and the J gene lost 4 bases, with 18 bases spanning the gap. This CDR3 contains 15 residues.

V and J are TRBV7-9 and TRBJ1-2; 8 nucleotides align to TRBD1. V shed 6 bases and J 4 bases; nucleotides not matched to a gene: 19. The CDR3 is 18 residues long. CDR1 SEHNR and CDR2 FQNEAQ come from the germline V gene (reference sequence). CDR3 coding DNA: TGTGCCAGCAGTTTTAGCGTAGTCGGACAGGGAGGGGGCTATGGCTACACCTTC. This codes for CASSFSVVGQGGGYGYTF.

The CDR3 DNA sequence: TGTGCCAGCAGTTACGGCACAGGGGGGGCCTACGAGCAGTACTTC. The encoded protein is CASSYGTGGAYEQYF. The chain has TRBV6-5 and TRBJ2-7; the D gene is possibly TRBD1 (8 bases). Deletions cut 2 bases from V and 2 bases from J, with 13 bases between. The length of the CDR3 is 15 residues. Germline CDR1 is MNHEY and CDR2 is SVGAGI.

The V and J genes are TRBV28 and TRBJ1-2; D ambiguous. The V gene lost 2 bases and the J gene lost 3 bases, with 16 bases spanning the gap. This CDR3 has 16 residues. Germline values: CDR1 MDHEN, CDR2 SYDVKM. CDR3 DNA: TGTGCCAGCAGTTTAGTGGAGCCACCCGGGGACTATGGCTACACCTTC. This codes for CASSLVEPPGDYGYTF.

This clone appeared once. The chain links TRBV19 to TRBJ1-2, with TRBD1 identical over 7 bases. V lost 7 bases, J lost 5 bases, and 10 bases stayed unmatched. This CDR3 comprises 14 residues. Germline loops: CDR1 LNHDA, CDR2 SQIVND (reference sequence). The CDR3 sequence: CASTYSTGFYGYTF. Here the CDR3 DNA reads TGTGCCAGTACCTACTCGACAGGGTTTTATGGCTACACCTTC.

The rearrangement joins TRBV4-2 to TRBJ1-5; D remains unclear. V was pared by 1 base and J by 8 bases, with 9 bases between. CDR1 is LGHNA and CDR2 is YNFKEQ in the germline V gene. This CDR3 has 13 amino acids. This chain's CDR3 is CASSQGSSEPQHF. The CDR3, as DNA: TGTGCCAGCAGCCAAGGGAGTTCGGAGCCCCAGCATTTT.

The CDR3 DNA follows: TGTGCCAGCAGCCCGACAGTAAGGCACACTGAAGCTTTCTTT. Translation: CASSPTVRHTEAFF. The chain carries TRBV7-9 and TRBJ1-1, with D possibly being TRBD1 (5 bases). Trimming shortened V by 5 bases and J by 3 bases, and 13 bases separated the two germline ends. The CDR3 extends over 14 amino acids. CDR1 and CDR2 from the germline V gene are SEHNR and FQNEAQ (reference sequence).

J is TRBJ1-1 and V is TRBV9, with D tentatively TRBD1 (5 bases). The V end was cut by 0 bases, the J end by 4 bases, with 7 bases between. Germline assignment: CDR1 SGDLS and CDR2 YYNGEE. The CDR3 is 13 amino acids. CDR3 loop: CASSVEGVTEAFF. The CDR3 DNA follows: TGTGCCAGCAGCGTAGAAGGGGTCACTGAAGCTTTCTTT.

The chain employs TRBV2 and TRBJ2-1, with a possible D match to TRBD1 (6 bases). V shed 7 bases and J shed 7 bases, with 14 bases lying between them. Germline-derived CDR1 and CDR2 are SNHLY and FYNNEI. This CDR3 is 13 amino acids long. The CDR3 here is CASIPDTGNEQFF. The CDR3 nucleotides read TGTGCCAGCATTCCGGATACAGGGAATGAGCAGTTCTTC.

This clone came up once. This chain joins TRBV7-8 and TRBJ2-1; perhaps D is TRBD1 or TRBD2 (5 bases each). V was pared by 3 bases and J by 7 bases, with 10 bases between. The germline V gene encodes CDR1 SGHVS and CDR2 FQNEAQ. The CDR3 sequence is 13 residues long. The CDR3 DNA follows: TGTGCCAGCAGCTTTTCGGGACCTAATGAGCAGTTCTTC. Its protein is CASSFSGPNEQFF.

This chain uses TRBV7-5 with TRBJ1-6; the table's D call, TRBD1, was not checked against the DNA. TRBV7-5 is a pseudogene segment. The CDR3 loop spans 14 amino acids. The CDR3: CVRSLGWHISPLHF. The CDR3 region has the DNA TGTGTCAGAAGCTTAGGGTGGCACATTTCACCCCTCCACTTT.

This chain links TRBV9 with TRBJ2-3; D remains ambiguous. Germline V gene sequence: CDR1 SGDLS, CDR2 YYNGEE. This CDR3 comprises 12 residues. The V and J ends lost 0 bases and 5 bases respectively, with 4 bases between them. CDR3 in amino acids: CASSVAVDTQYF. The CDR3 DNA reads TGTGCCAGCAGCGTAGCGGTAGATACGCAGTATTTT.

This clone occurred once. The chain is built from TRBV4-1 and TRBJ2-7; the match to TRBD2 covers 7 bases. The CDR3 is 16 amino acids. Germline V gene data show CDR1 as MGHRA and CDR2 as YSYEKL. Trimming removed 1 base from V and 2 bases from J; junction bases left unmatched: 8. The CDR3 DNA reads TGCGCCAGCAGCCAAGCGCCGGCGGGGGACGCCTACGAGCAGTACTTC. Encoded protein: CASSQAPAGDAYEQYF.

J is TRBJ2-6 and V is TRBV14; TRBD1 is a possible D gene (5 bases). The CDR3 loop spans 18 amino acids. V was shortened by 4 bases and J by 0 bases, with 16 bases between the two germline ends. Germline values: CDR1 SGHDN, CDR2 FVKESK. The CDR3 region has the DNA TGTGCCAGCAGCCCTGACAGACCTTTGACCTCTGGGGCCAACGTCCTGACTTTC. Its protein product is CASSPDRPLTSGANVLTF. The whole variable domain, filled in from reference TRBV14 and TRBJ2-6, reads EAGVTQFPSHSVIEKGQTVTLRCDPISGHDNLYWYRRVMGKEIKFLLHFVKESKQDESGMPNNRFLAERTGGTYSTLKVQPAELEDSGVYFCASSPDRPLTSGANVLTFGAGSRLTVL.

The V call is TRBV9, the J call TRBJ1-2, with D uncertain. V was pared by 0 bases and J by 2 bases, with 11 bases between. The germline V gene has CDR1 SGDLS and CDR2 YYNGEE. CDR3 length: 15 residues. The CDR3 nucleotides read TGTGCCAGCAGCGTAGGCCGGACTCTCAACTATGGCTACACCTTC. Protein sequence: CASSVGRTLNYGYTF. Drawing the rest from reference TRBV9 and TRBJ1-2, the complete variable domain is DSGVTQTPKHLITATGQRVTLRCSPRSGDLSVYWYQQSLDQGLQFLIQYYNGEERAKGNILERFSAQQFPDLHSELNLSSLELGDSALYFCASSVGRTLNYGYTFGSGTRLTVV.

The CDR3 sequence is CASSATGGRSNQPQHF. CDR3 bases: TGTGCCAGCAGTGCGACAGGGGGCAGAAGCAATCAGCCCCAGCATTTT. The chain employs TRBV27 and TRBJ1-5; 10 bases are a match to TRBD1. The ends lost 5 bases at V and 1 base at J; junction bases unmatched: 5. Germline values: CDR1 MNHEY, CDR2 SMNVEV (reference sequence). The CDR3 consists of 16 residues.

The chain carries TRBV4-2 and TRBJ1-1; 10 positions agree with TRBD1. The CDR3 runs 16 residues. From germline, CDR1 is LGHNA and CDR2 YNFKEQ. V gave up 4 bases and J gave up 1 base; unmatched junction bases: 6. CDR3 loop: CASSRGQGLSNTEAFF. The CDR3 nucleotides are TGTGCCAGCAGCCGGGGACAGGGGCTATCGAACACTGAAGCTTTCTTT.

The chain uses TRBV7-8 and TRBJ2-7; perhaps TRBD1 as D (6 bases). V shed 1 base and J shed 2 bases, with 9 bases lying between them. The CDR3 is 14 amino acids. Germline values: CDR1 SGHVS, CDR2 FQNEAQ. The CDR3 sequence is CASSLVGAAYEQYF. The CDR3 DNA sequence: TGTGCCAGCAGCTTAGTGGGGGCTGCCTACGAGCAGTACTTC. Full variable domain (missing parts from reference TRBV7-8 and TRBJ2-7): GAGVSQSPRYKVAKRGQDVALRCDPISGHVSLFWYQQALGQGPEFLTYFQNEAQLDKSGLPSDRFFAERPEGSVSTLKIQRTQQEDSAVYLCASSLVGAAYEQYFGPGTRLTVT.

V is TRBV28 and J is TRBJ1-5; D might be TRBD1 (5 bases). Trimming left V 2 bases short and J 6 bases short, with 11 bases between. The CDR3 is made up of 14 amino acids. Germline loops: CDR1 MDHEN, CDR2 SYDVKM. CDR3 region: CASSLEQGGQPQHF. CDR3 DNA sequence: TGTGCCAGCAGTTTAGAGCAGGGCGGTCAGCCCCAGCATTTT. Complete variable domain (other parts from reference TRBV28 and TRBJ1-5): DVKVTQSSRYLVKRTGEKVFLECVQDMDHENMFWYRQDPGLGLRLIYFSYDVKMKEKGDIPEGYSVSREKKERFSLILESASTNQTSMYLCASSLEQGGQPQHFGDGTRLSIL.

The gene calls are TRBV4-1 and TRBJ2-7, with D perhaps given as TRBD1 or TRBD2 (5 bases each). The CDR3 is 15 residues long. Trimming cost V 0 bases and J 6 bases, with 15 bases left between them. Germline V CDR1 and CDR2: MGHRA, YSYEKL. CDR3: CASSQEWPGSSEQYF. In DNA form, the CDR3 reads TGCGCCAGCAGCCAAGAATGGCCAGGGAGTTCCGAGCAGTACTTC.

The V and J genes are TRBV29-1 and TRBJ1-2; tentatively, D is TRBD1 (5 bases). V shed 4 bases and J shed 8 bases, with 20 bases lying between them. The germline gives CDR1 SQVTM, CDR2 ANQGSEA. The CDR3 consists of 14 residues. CDR3 sequence (DNA): TGCAGCGTTGTCAGTGGCGGGACTGCAGGCGGCTACACCTTC. Translation: CSVVSGGTAGGYTF.

The chain carries TRBV19 and TRBJ1-1; 7 bases fit TRBD1. The CDR3 runs 13 residues. The V gene end was trimmed by 6 bases and the J gene end by 4 bases; junction bases not matched to a gene: 5. Looked up from germline, CDR1 is LNHDA and CDR2 is SQIVND (reference sequence). The CDR3 DNA reads TGTGCCAGTAGCTACAGGGGCGGCACTGAAGCTTTCTTT. Translated: CASSYRGGTEAFF.

The V and J genes are TRBV9 and TRBJ1-5, with a tentative D call TRBD1 (5 bases). Looked up from germline, CDR1 is SGDLS and CDR2 is YYNGEE. V was clipped by 0 bases and J by 2 bases, with 6 bases between them. This CDR3 has 14 amino acids. CDR3 DNA sequence: TGTGCCAGCAGCGTAGGCAGGGGCAATCAGCCCCAGCATTTT. Protein sequence: CASSVGRGNQPQHF.

The chain carries TRBV27 and TRBJ2-3; 10 positions agree with TRBD2. Germline CDR1 reads MNHEY; CDR2 reads SMNVEV (reference sequence). The CDR3 consists of 17 residues. V shed 5 bases, J shed 0 bases, and the junction held 8 bases outside the gene matches. CDR3 bases: TGTGCCAGCAGTCCACTAGCGGGATGGAGTAGCACAGATACGCAGTATTTT. It encodes CASSPLAGWSSTDTQYF.

The chain joins TRBV27 to TRBJ1-3; D uncertain. Per germline, CDR1 MNHEY and CDR2 SMNVEV (reference sequence). CDR3 length equals 12 residues. V shed 8 bases and J shed 3 bases, with 8 bases lying between them. This CDR3 is CASGLFGNTIYF. The CDR3 nucleotides read TGTGCCAGCGGGTTATTTGGAAACACCATATATTTT.